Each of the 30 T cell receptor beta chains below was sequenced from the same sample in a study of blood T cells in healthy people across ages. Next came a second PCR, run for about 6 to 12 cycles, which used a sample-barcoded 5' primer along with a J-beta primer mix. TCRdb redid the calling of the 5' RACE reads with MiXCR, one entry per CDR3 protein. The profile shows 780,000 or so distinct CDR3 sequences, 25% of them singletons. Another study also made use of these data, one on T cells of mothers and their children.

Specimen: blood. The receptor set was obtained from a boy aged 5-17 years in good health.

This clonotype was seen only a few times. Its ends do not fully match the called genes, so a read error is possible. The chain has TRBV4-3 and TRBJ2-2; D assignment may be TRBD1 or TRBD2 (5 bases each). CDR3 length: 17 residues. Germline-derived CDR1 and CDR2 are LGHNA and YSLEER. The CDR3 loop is CTSSHPTGTANTGELFF. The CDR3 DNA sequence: TGCACCAGCAGCCACCCGACCGGGACCGCGAACACCGGGGAGCTGTTTTTT.

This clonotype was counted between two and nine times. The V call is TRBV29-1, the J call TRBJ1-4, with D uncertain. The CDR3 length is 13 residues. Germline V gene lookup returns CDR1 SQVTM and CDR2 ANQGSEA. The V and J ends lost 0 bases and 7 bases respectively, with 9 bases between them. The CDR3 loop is CSVEDGTVEKLFF. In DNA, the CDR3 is TGCAGCGTTGAAGATGGCACGGTTGAAAAACTGTTTTTT.

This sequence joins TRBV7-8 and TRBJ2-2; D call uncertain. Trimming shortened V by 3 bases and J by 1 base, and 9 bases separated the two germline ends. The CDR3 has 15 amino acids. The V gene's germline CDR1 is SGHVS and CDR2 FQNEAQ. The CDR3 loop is CASSFFGLNTGELFF. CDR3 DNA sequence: TGTGCCAGCAGCTTTTTCGGGTTGAACACCGGGGAGCTGTTTTTT.

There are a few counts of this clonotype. Here the CDR3 DNA reads TGCGCCAGCAGCCAAGAGGCAGGAGGGCTAGGGTCTGGGGCCAACGTCCTGACTTTC. This encodes CASSQEAGGLGSGANVLTF. The J gene is TRBJ2-6, the V gene TRBV4-1; a possible D gene is TRBD2 (6 bases). This CDR3 contains 19 residues. Germline V CDR1 and CDR2: MGHRA, YSYEKL. Trimming left V 0 bases short and J 1 base short, with 16 bases between.

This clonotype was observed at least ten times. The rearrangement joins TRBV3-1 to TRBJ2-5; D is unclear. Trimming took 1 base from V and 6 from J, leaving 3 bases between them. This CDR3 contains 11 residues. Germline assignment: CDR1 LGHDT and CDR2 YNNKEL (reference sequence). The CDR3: CASSQGKTQYF. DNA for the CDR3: TGTGCCAGCAGCCAAGGAAAGACCCAGTACTTC.

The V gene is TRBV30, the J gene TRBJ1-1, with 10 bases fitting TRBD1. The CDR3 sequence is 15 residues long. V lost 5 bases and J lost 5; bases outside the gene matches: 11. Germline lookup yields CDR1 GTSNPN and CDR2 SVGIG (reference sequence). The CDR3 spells CAWDPGTGVGTEAFF. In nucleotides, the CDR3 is TGTGCCTGGGATCCCGGGACAGGGGTAGGAACTGAAGCTTTCTTT.

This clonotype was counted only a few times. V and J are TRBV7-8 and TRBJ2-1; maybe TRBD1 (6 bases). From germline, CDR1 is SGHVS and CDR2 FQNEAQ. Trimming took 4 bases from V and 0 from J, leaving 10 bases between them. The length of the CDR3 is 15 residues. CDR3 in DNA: TGTGCCAGCAGCTCAGAACAGGGCTCCTACAATGAGCAGTTCTTC. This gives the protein CASSSEQGSYNEQFF. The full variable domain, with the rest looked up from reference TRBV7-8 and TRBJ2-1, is GAGVSQSPRYKVAKRGQDVALRCDPISGHVSLFWYQQALGQGPEFLTYFQNEAQLDKSGLPSDRFFAERPEGSVSTLKIQRTQQEDSAVYLCASSSEQGSYNEQFFGPGTRLTVL.

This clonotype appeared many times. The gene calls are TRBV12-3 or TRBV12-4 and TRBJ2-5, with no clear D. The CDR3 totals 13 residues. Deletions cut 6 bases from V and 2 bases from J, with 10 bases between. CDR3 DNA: TGTGCCAGCAGCTTGTGGCAACAAGAGACCCAGTACTTC. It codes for CASSLWQQETQYF.

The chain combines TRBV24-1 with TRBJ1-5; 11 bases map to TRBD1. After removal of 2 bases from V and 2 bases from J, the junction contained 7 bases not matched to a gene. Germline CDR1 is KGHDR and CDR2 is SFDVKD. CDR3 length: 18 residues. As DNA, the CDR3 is TGTGCCACCAGTGATTCCAGGACAGGGGGCCCTGGCAATCAGCCCCAGCATTTT. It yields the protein CATSDSRTGGPGNQPQHF.

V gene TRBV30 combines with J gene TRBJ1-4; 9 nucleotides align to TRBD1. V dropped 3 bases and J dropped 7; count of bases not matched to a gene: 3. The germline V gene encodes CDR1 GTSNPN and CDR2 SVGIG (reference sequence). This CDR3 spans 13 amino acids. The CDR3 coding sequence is TGTGCCTGGAGCCCGGGACAGGGTGAAAAACTGTTTTTT. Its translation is CAWSPGQGEKLFF.

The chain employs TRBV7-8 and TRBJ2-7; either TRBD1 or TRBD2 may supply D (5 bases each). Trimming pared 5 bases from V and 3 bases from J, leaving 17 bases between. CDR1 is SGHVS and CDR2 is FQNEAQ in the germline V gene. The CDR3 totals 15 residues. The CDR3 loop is CASSQAGTESYEQYF. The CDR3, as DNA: TGTGCCAGCAGCCAAGCTGGGACGGAGAGCTACGAGCAGTACTTC.

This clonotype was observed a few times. CDR3 residues: CASSQGVGAFTDTQYF. The CDR3 DNA follows: TGCGCCAGCAGCCAAGGGGTGGGGGCCTTCACAGATACGCAGTATTTT. V gene TRBV4-3 combines with J gene TRBJ2-3; D may be TRBD1 (6 bases). Trimming cost V 1 base and J 2 bases, with 13 bases left between them. Germline V CDR1 and CDR2: LGHNA, YSLEER. This CDR3 has 16 amino acids.

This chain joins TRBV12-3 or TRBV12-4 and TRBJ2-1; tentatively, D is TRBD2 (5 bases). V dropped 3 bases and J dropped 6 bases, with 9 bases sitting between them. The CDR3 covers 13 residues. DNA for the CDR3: TGTGCCAGCAGTTTGGCTAGCTTCAATGAGCAGTTCTTC. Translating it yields CASSLASFNEQFF.

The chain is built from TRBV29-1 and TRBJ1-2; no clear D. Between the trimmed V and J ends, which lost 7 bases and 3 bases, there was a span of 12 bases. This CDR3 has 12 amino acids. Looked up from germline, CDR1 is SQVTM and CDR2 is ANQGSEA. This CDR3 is CSARGLDYGYTF. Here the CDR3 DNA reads TGCAGCGCCCGCGGCCTGGACTATGGCTACACCTTC.

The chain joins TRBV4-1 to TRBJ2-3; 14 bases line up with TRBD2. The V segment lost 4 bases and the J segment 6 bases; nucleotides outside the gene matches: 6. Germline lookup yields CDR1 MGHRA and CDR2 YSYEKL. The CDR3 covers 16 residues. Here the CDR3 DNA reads TGCGCCAGCAGCCGAGGGACTAGCGGGAGACAGGATACGCAGTATTTT. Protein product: CASSRGTSGRQDTQYF.

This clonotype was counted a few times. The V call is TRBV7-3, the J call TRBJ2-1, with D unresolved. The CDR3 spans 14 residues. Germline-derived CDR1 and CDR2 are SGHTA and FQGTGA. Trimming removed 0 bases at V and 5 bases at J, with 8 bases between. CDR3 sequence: CASSLTTLNNEQFF. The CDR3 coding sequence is TGTGCCAGCAGCTTAACCACACTCAACAATGAGCAGTTCTTC.

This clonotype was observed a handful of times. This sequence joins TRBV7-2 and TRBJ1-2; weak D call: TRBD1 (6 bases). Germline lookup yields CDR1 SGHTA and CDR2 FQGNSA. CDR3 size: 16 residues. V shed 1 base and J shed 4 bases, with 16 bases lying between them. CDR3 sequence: CASSLGARGPSYGYTF. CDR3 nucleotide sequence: TGTGCCAGCAGCTTAGGGGCCCGGGGGCCTTCCTATGGCTACACCTTC.

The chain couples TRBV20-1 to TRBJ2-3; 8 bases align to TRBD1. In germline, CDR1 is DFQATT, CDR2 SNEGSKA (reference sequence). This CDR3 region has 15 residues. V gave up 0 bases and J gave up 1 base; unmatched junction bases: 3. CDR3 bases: TGCAGTGCTAGAGATATGGGACAGGGCACAGATACGCAGTATTTT. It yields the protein CSARDMGQGTDTQYF.

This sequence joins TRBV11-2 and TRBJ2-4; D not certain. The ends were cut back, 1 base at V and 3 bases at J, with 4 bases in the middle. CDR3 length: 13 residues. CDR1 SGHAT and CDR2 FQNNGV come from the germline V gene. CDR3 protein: CASSLGIKNIQYF. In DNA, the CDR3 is TGTGCCAGCAGCTTAGGGATCAAAAACATTCAGTACTTC.

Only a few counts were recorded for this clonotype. The DNA for the CDR3 is TGTGCCAGCAGTGTATACCGGGCCTATTACTTC. Amino acid sequence: CASSVYRAYYF. The chain has TRBV25-1 and TRBJ2-5; D ambiguous. V lost 4 bases, J lost 14 bases, and 14 bases lay in between. The CDR3 is 11 residues long. Germline CDR1 and CDR2: MGHDK and SYGVNS.

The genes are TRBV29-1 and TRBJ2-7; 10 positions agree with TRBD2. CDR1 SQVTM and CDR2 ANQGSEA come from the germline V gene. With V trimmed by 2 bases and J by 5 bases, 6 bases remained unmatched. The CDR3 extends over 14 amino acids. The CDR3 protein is CSVEIQREGNEQYF. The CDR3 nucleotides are TGCAGCGTTGAAATCCAGCGGGAGGGAAACGAGCAGTACTTC.

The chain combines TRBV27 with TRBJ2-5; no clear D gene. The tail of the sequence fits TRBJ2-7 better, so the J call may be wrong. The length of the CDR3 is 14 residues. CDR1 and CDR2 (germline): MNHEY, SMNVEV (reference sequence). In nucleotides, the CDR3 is TGTGCCAGCAGTACCGGGTTCGCCACCTACGAGCAGTACTTC. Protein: CASSTGFATYEQYF.

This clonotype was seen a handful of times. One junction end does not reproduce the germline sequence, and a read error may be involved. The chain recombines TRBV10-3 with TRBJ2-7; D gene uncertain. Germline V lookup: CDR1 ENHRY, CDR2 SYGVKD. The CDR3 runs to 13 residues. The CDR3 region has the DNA TGCGCCATCAGTGTAGGAGTTAACTACGAGCAGTACTTC. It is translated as CAISVGVNYEQYF.

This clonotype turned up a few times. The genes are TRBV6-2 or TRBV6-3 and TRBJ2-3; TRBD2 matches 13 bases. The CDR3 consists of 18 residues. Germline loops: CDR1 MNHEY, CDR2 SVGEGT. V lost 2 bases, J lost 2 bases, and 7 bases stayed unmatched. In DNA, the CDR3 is TGTGCCAGCAGTTACCCCCTTGGACTAGCGGGAGCCACAGATACGCAGTATTTT. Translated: CASSYPLGLAGATDTQYF.

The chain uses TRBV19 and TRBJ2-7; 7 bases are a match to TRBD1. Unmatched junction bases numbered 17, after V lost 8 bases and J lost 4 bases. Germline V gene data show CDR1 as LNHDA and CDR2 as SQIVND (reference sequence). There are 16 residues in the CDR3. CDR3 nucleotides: TGTGCCAGTTCCTATGGGACCGGGACAGTTGGTTACGAGCAGTACTTC. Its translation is CASSYGTGTVGYEQYF. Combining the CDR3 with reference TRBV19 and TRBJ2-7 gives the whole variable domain DGGITQSPKYLFRKEGQNVTLSCEQNLNHDAMYWYRQDPGQGLRLIYYSQIVNDFQKGDIAEGYSVSREKKESFPLTVTSAQKNPTAFYLCASSYGTGTVGYEQYFGPGTRLTVT.

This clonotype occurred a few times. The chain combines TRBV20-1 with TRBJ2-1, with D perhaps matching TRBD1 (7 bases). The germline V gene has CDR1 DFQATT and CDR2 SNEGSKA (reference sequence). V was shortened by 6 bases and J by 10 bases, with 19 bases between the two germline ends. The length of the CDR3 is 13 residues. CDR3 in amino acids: CSADGTAGTEQFF. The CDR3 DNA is TGCAGTGCAGACGGGACAGCGGGCACAGAGCAGTTCTTC.

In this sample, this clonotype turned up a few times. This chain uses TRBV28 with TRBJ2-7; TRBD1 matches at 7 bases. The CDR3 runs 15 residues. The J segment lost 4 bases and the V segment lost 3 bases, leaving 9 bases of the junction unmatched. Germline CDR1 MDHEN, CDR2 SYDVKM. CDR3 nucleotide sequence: TGTGCCAGCAGTTTTGGTCAGGGGGTCGTATACGAGCAGTACTTC. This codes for CASSFGQGVVYEQYF.

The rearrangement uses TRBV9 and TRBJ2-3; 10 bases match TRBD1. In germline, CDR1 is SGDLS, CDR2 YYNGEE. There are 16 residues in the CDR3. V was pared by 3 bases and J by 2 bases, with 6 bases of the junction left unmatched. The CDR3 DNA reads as TGTGCCAGCAGCGGACAGGGGGCCCTGAACACAGATACGCAGTATTTT. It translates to CASSGQGALNTDTQYF.

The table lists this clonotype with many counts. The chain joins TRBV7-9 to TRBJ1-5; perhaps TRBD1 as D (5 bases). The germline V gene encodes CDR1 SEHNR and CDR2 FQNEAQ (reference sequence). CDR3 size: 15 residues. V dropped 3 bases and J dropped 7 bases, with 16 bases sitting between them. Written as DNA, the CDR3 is TGTGCCAGCAGCTTGGGTATGGGCAGGGTACAGCCCCAGCATTTT. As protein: CASSLGMGRVQPQHF.

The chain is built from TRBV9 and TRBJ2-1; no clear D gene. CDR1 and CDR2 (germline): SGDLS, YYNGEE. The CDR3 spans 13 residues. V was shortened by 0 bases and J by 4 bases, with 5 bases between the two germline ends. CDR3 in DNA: TGTGCCAGCAGCGTAGGCCAATACAATGAGCAGTTCTTC. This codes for CASSVGQYNEQFF.